This entry lists 22 T cell receptor beta chains sequenced from one sample in a study of shared clonotypes between healthy human individuals. Only in-frame clones appear in the TCRdb table, and some are missing; sequencing was by immunoSEQ multiplex PCR. This table has under 850,000 clones, over 60% appearing once. Sequences were obtained from memory CD4+ T cells sorted from blood. Subset of the sample: CD45RA-negative fraction. The source is a woman younger than 45 in good health.

This chain connects TRBV29-1 to TRBJ2-3, with 8 bases that match TRBD2. Trimming took 3 bases from V and 2 from J; bases not matched to a gene: 7. CDR1 is SQVTM and CDR2 is ANQGSEA in the germline V gene. This CDR3 has 15 residues. CDR3 loop: CSVDSREGYTDTQYF. The CDR3 DNA reads TGCAGCGTTGATAGTCGGGAGGGGTACACAGATACGCAGTATTTT.

The chain uses TRBV11-2 and TRBJ2-3; D may correspond to TRBD1 or TRBD2 (6 bases each). The length of the CDR3 is 16 residues. CDR1 and CDR2 (germline): SGHAT, FQNNGV. V lost 1 base, J lost 6 bases, and 17 bases lay in between. In DNA form, the CDR3 reads TGTGCCAGCAGCTTAGGTCCGGGGGCTCTTGGTGATACGCAGTATTTT. Translated: CASSLGPGALGDTQYF.

The rearrangement links TRBV7-2 to TRBJ2-2, with a tentative D call TRBD1 (6 bases). This CDR3 has 16 amino acids. The germline V gene has CDR1 SGHTA and CDR2 FQGNSA. The V end lost 0 bases, the J end lost 6 bases, and 14 bases lay between the germline ends. The CDR3 nucleotides are TGTGCCAGCAGCTTAGCGTCGAGGGGGTCGGCCGGGGAGCTGTTTTTT. As protein: CASSLASRGSAGELFF.

This chain connects TRBV27 to TRBJ1-2, with 8 bases identical to TRBD1. The V gene's germline CDR1 is MNHEY and CDR2 SMNVEV (reference sequence). J lost 8 bases, V lost 8 bases, and 13 bases had no gene match. This CDR3 is 14 amino acids long. CDR3: CASGRGQGAGGYTF. In DNA, the CDR3 is TGTGCCAGCGGACGAGGACAGGGAGCGGGGGGCTACACCTTC.

The V and J genes are TRBV7-3 and TRBJ2-3; D unresolved. The germline gives CDR1 SGHTA, CDR2 FQGTGA. Trimming removed 1 base at V and 6 bases at J, with 17 bases between. This CDR3 has 16 amino acids. In nucleotides, the CDR3 is TGTGCCAGCAGCTTAAACCCATCTAGAGACGGGGATACGCAGTATTTT. Residues: CASSLNPSRDGDTQYF.

The J gene is TRBJ2-7, the V gene TRBV5-1; 9 bases line up with TRBD2. The germline V gene has CDR1 SGHRS and CDR2 YFSETQ. The CDR3 has 14 amino acids. With 2 bases clipped from V and 3 bases from J, the junction kept 3 bases outside the gene matches. As DNA, the CDR3 is TGCGCCAGCAGCTTCGTTAGCGGGAGCTACGAGCAGTACTTC. Translating gives CASSFVSGSYEQYF.

The chain has TRBV11-2 and TRBJ1-2; D gene uncertain. Looked up from germline, CDR1 is SGHAT and CDR2 is FQNNGV. This CDR3 comprises 13 residues. Trimming cost V 2 bases and J 3 bases, with 7 bases left between them. CDR3 residues: CASSLHQDYGYTF. The DNA of the CDR3 is TGTGCCAGCAGCTTACATCAAGACTATGGCTACACCTTC.

This chain connects TRBV30 to TRBJ2-1; 8 positions match TRBD2. CDR1 GTSNPN and CDR2 SVGIG come from the germline V gene (reference sequence). V lost 4 bases, J lost 3 bases, and 2 bases stayed unmatched. The CDR3 is made up of 13 amino acids. The CDR3 nucleotides are TGTGCCTGGAAGCGGGAGTTCTACAATGAGCAGTTCTTC. It translates to CAWKREFYNEQFF.

The chain has TRBV28 and TRBJ2-1; the D is unclear. Germline V gene data show CDR1 as MDHEN and CDR2 as SYDVKM. V lost 11 bases, J lost 10 bases, and 18 bases lay in between. The CDR3 consists of 12 residues. The CDR3 reads CASVAGVGEQFF. The CDR3 nucleotides read TGTGCCTCCGTGGCTGGGGTTGGGGAGCAGTTCTTC. Supplemented by reference TRBV28 and TRBJ2-1, the full variable domain reads DVKVTQSSRYLVKRTGEKVFLECVQDMDHENMFWYRQDPGLGLRLIYFSYDVKMKEKGDIPEGYSVSREKKERFSLILESASTNQTSMYLCASVAGVGEQFFGPGTRLTVL.

The chain combines TRBV7-3 with TRBJ2-2; 8 bases line up with TRBD2. J lost 0 bases, V lost 0 bases, and 6 bases had no gene match. CDR3 length: 18 amino acids. CDR1 SGHTA and CDR2 FQGTGA come from the germline V gene. CDR3 in amino acids: CASSLTSGNPANTGELFF. Here the CDR3 DNA reads TGTGCCAGCAGCTTAACTAGCGGGAATCCCGCGAACACCGGGGAGCTGTTTTTT.

V usage is TRBV29-1 and J usage is TRBJ2-7; the D gene is possibly TRBD2 (5 bases). V was pared by 0 bases and J by 3 bases, with 9 bases between. In germline, CDR1 is SQVTM, CDR2 ANQGSEA. The CDR3 totals 13 residues. Here the CDR3 reads CSVEDEGSYEQYF. Here the CDR3 DNA reads TGCAGCGTTGAAGATGAGGGCAGCTACGAGCAGTACTTC.

This clone has more than one count but fewer than ten. The genes are TRBV5-1 and TRBJ2-3; 14 positions match TRBD2. The CDR3 has 18 residues. Germline-derived CDR1 and CDR2 are SGHRS and YFSETQ. The trim removed 0 bases at V and 3 bases at J, leaving 6 bases unmatched. The CDR3 nucleotides read TGCGCCAGCAGCTTGGCCGGGACTAGCGGGAGCTTAACAGATACGCAGTATTTT. Residues: CASSLAGTSGSLTDTQYF.

The genes are TRBV6-5 and TRBJ1-2; 7 positions agree with TRBD1. Germline V gene lookup returns CDR1 MNHEY and CDR2 SVGAGI. The CDR3 is 15 amino acids. Germline trimming cut 7 bases from V and 7 bases from J; bases unmatched to any gene: 15. For the CDR3, the DNA is TGTGCCAGCACCCGGACAGGAAGGGCTTTGGGTGGCTACACCTTC. Its protein product is CASTRTGRALGGYTF.

A remark on this clone: Since a far larger clone is one base different, this is likely a read error. Other DNA variants within this sample encode the same CDR3. The J gene is TRBJ1-5, the V gene TRBV4-2; D is possibly TRBD1 (5 bases). Looked up from germline, CDR1 is LGHNA and CDR2 is YNFKEQ. V lost 3 bases, J lost 3 bases, and 9 bases lay in between. CDR3 length: 14 amino acids. This CDR3 reads CASSQDTNNQPQHF. CDR3 coding DNA: TGTGCCAGCAGCCAGGACACAAACAATCAGCCCCAGCATTTT.

The chain employs TRBV4-1 and TRBJ1-1, with D perhaps matching TRBD1 (6 bases). V gave up 4 bases and J gave up 3 bases, with 18 bases separating them. Looked up from germline, CDR1 is MGHRA and CDR2 is YSYEKL. The CDR3 consists of 16 residues. In nucleotides, the CDR3 is TGCGCCAGCAGCCCCGATGGGGGGCGACGGGACACTGAAGCTTTCTTT. Its translation: CASSPDGGRRDTEAFF.

The chain has TRBV4-2 and TRBJ2-5; 12 positions agree with TRBD2. V lost 5 bases and J lost 2; bases outside the gene matches: 6. Germline loops: CDR1 LGHNA, CDR2 YNFKEQ. CDR3 length: 16 residues. CDR3 nucleotides: TGTGCCAGCAGCAGGCTAGCGGGAGGGAAGCAAGAGACCCAGTACTTC. It encodes CASSRLAGGKQETQYF.

This clone showed up just a few times. The chain couples TRBV7-9 to TRBJ2-1; D remains unclear. CDR1 and CDR2 from the germline V gene are SEHNR and FQNEAQ (reference sequence). The germline V and J ends were trimmed by 5 bases and 11 bases, with 13 bases remaining between them. This CDR3 has 12 amino acids. As DNA, the CDR3 is TGTGCCAGCAGCGACGGGCGGCACAAGCAGTTCTTC. Protein sequence: CASSDGRHKQFF.

The chain couples TRBV7-8 to TRBJ2-7, with 9 bases aligning to TRBD2. Germline trimming cut 5 bases from V and 4 bases from J; bases unmatched to any gene: 15. In germline, CDR1 is SGHVS, CDR2 FQNEAQ. This CDR3 has 17 amino acids. The CDR3 region is CASSTPRQAGGAYEQYF. CDR3 bases: TGTGCCAGCAGCACCCCTCGACAAGCGGGGGGAGCATACGAGCAGTACTTC.

V gene TRBV11-2 combines with J gene TRBJ2-7, with TRBD2 identical over 10 bases. J was trimmed by 0 bases and V by 4 bases; bases with no gene match: 9. Germline CDR1 and CDR2: SGHAT and FQNNGV. The CDR3 sequence is 17 residues long. CDR3 region: CASSSNAAGGSSYEQYF. The DNA for the CDR3 is TGTGCCAGCAGCTCTAACGCAGCGGGGGGGAGCTCCTACGAGCAGTACTTC.

J is TRBJ2-7 and V is TRBV7-8, with 10 bases aligning to TRBD2. Per the germline V gene, CDR1 is SGHVS and CDR2 is FQNEAQ. The CDR3 consists of 18 residues. J gave up 5 bases and V 5 bases, and 18 bases lay outside the gene matches. This chain's CDR3 is CASSPEGWLAGDLDEQYF. CDR3 bases: TGTGCCAGCAGCCCCGAAGGTTGGCTAGCGGGGGATCTAGACGAGCAGTACTTC.

This clone was counted between two and nine times. The gene calls are TRBV6-1 and TRBJ1-2; D unclear. Trimming cost V 2 bases and J 6 bases, with 19 bases left between them. The CDR3 contains 16 residues. Germline CDR1 MNHNS, CDR2 SASEGT. The CDR3 loop is CASSERATERRNGYTF. For the CDR3, the DNA is TGTGCCAGCAGTGAACGGGCGACCGAACGACGGAATGGCTACACCTTC.

This clone has a single count. The V gene is TRBV5-8, the J gene TRBJ2-1; D uncertain. This CDR3 is 14 amino acids long. CDR1 is SGHTS and CDR2 is YDEGEE in the germline V gene. V was pared by 0 bases and J by 3 bases, with 7 bases between. The CDR3 DNA follows: TGTGCCAGCAGCTTGGGACCGGACTACAATGAGCAGTTCTTC. Its protein product is CASSLGPDYNEQFF.